These 26 T cell receptor beta chains came from one sample sequenced in a study of T-cell memory formation after mild COVID-19. From the 5' RACE reads, TCRdb called clonotypes with MiXCR, one entry per CDR3 protein. Of about 350,000 distinct CDR3 sequences in the sample, roughly an eighth were seen once. Source material: PBMCs or a T cell subset sorted from them (not recorded which). These receptors originate from a young man who had mild COVID-19 (a few samples of this study predate the infection). Cell type and time point are not known.

The rearrangement links TRBV5-6 to TRBJ2-5; no definite D call. The CDR3 consists of 13 residues. Between the trimmed V and J ends, which lost 5 bases and 5 bases, there was a span of 13 bases. The germline CDR1 and CDR2 sequences are SGHDT and YYEEEE. The CDR3 region has the DNA TGTGCCAGCAGGCTCGACCTGGGGGAGACCCAGTACTTC. This sequence encodes CASRLDLGETQYF.

The chain employs TRBV5-1 and TRBJ2-7, with D possibly being TRBD1 (5 bases). This CDR3 contains 14 residues. Per germline, CDR1 SGHRS and CDR2 YFSETQ. V lost 1 base and J lost 4, with 12 bases in between. CDR3 bases: TGCGCCAGCAGCTTGTCCAGGGCCCAATACGAGCAGTACTTC. It yields the protein CASSLSRAQYEQYF.

This clonotype was recorded a few times. This rearrangement joins TRBV7-2 to TRBJ1-1; weak D call: TRBD1 (5 bases). In germline, CDR1 is SGHTA, CDR2 FQGNSA. There are 15 residues in the CDR3. The V and J ends lost 7 bases and 4 bases respectively, with 19 bases between them. Here the CDR3 reads CASIPGGGVTTEAFF. The CDR3 nucleotides read TGTGCCAGCATCCCCGGGGGGGGGGTTACCACTGAAGCTTTCTTT.

This clonotype was picked up many times. The chain uses TRBV29-1 and TRBJ2-5; no clear D. Germline V lookup: CDR1 SQVTM, CDR2 ANQGSEA. The V end was cut by 0 bases, the J end by 4 bases, with 12 bases between. The CDR3 loop spans 14 amino acids. DNA of the CDR3: TGCAGCGTTGAAGACGGCTTACCTCCAGAGACCCAGTACTTC. Translated: CSVEDGLPPETQYF.

The table lists this clonotype with many counts. The V call is TRBV29-1, the J call TRBJ2-1, with TRBD1 matching 7 bases. This CDR3 has 13 residues. Germline V gene lookup returns CDR1 SQVTM and CDR2 ANQGSEA. Trimming at V came to 4 bases and at J to 10 bases, leaving 10 bases not matched to a gene. Written as DNA, the CDR3 is TGCAGCGTTGCCCTTTCAGGGGGTAACGAGCAGTTCTTC. Protein product: CSVALSGGNEQFF.

This clonotype was recorded a few times. The genes are TRBV28 and TRBJ2-7; TRBD1 matches 8 bases. CDR3 size: 11 residues. After removal of 9 bases from V and 3 bases from J, the junction contained 1 base not matched to a gene. CDR1 MDHEN and CDR2 SYDVKM come from the germline V gene. In nucleotides, the CDR3 is TGTGCCAGTGACAGGGGCTACGAGCAGTACTTC. Translation gives CASDRGYEQYF.

This clonotype showed up just a few times. The chain's CDR3 is CASSWTVSYEQYV. The CDR3 nucleotides read TGTGCCAGCAGCTGGACAGTCTCCTACGAGCAGTACGTC. The chain employs TRBV5-7 and TRBJ2-7, with D maybe TRBD1 (6 bases). TRBV5-7 is recorded as an ORF, its role being uncertain. V dropped 3 bases and J dropped 0 bases, with 7 bases sitting between them. This CDR3 is built from 13 residues.

There are a few counts of this clonotype. The J gene is TRBJ2-1, the V gene TRBV5-1, with 11 bases matching TRBD1. CDR1 and CDR2 from the germline V gene are SGHRS and YFSETQ. V lost 3 bases, J lost 8 bases, and 7 bases stayed unmatched. CDR3 length: 15 amino acids. DNA for the CDR3: TGCGCCAGCAGCTACCGGGACAGGGGGTGGGATGAGCAGTTCTTC. It encodes CASSYRDRGWDEQFF.

This clonotype has ten or more counts. V and J are TRBV5-1 and TRBJ2-1; the D gene is possibly TRBD2 (5 bases). The CDR3 covers 13 residues. The V and J ends lost 2 bases and 11 bases respectively, with 14 bases between them. CDR1 and CDR2 (germline): SGHRS, YFSETQ. DNA for the CDR3: TGCGCCAGCAGCTTCGGACCCGGGGAGAAGCAGTTCTTC. Protein sequence: CASSFGPGEKQFF.

The J gene is TRBJ2-2, the V gene TRBV13; 7 bases map to TRBD1. The germline CDR1 and CDR2 sequences are PRHDT and FYEKMQ (reference sequence). CDR3 length: 18 residues. V lost 0 bases and J lost 5; bases outside the gene matches: 12. Here the CDR3 DNA reads TGTGCCAGCAGCTTAGGCCCAGGCCAGGGGGTCTCTACCGGGGAGCTGTTTTTT. Residues: CASSLGPGQGVSTGELFF.

In its sample, this clonotype was seen a few times. The gene calls are TRBV6-5 and TRBJ2-3; 10 bases are shared with TRBD2. The J segment lost 5 bases and the V segment lost 2 bases, leaving 7 bases of the junction unmatched. Germline assignment: CDR1 MNHEY and CDR2 SVGAGI. This CDR3 has 16 amino acids. DNA for the CDR3: TGTGCCAGCAGTTACCGACGGGTAGCGGGGGGAGATACGCAGTATTTT. Amino acids: CASSYRRVAGGDTQYF.

In this sample, this clonotype turned up a few times. The CDR3 DNA follows: TGTGCCAGCAGTCCCGGTAGGCTAGCGGGGGAAGATGAGCAGTTCTTC. It translates to CASSPGRLAGEDEQFF. This chain uses TRBV12-3 or TRBV12-4 with TRBJ2-1; 10 nucleotides line up with TRBD2. The trim removed 5 bases at V and 8 bases at J, leaving 12 bases unmatched. The CDR3 is 16 residues long.

The chain combines TRBV7-9 with TRBJ2-6, with D possibly being TRBD1 (6 bases). Germline values: CDR1 SEHNR, CDR2 FQNEAQ (reference sequence). V dropped 5 bases and J dropped 4 bases, with 33 bases sitting between them. This CDR3 is 22 amino acids long. CDR3 DNA: TGTGCCAGCAGCCCTCTTCGGTTAGGGGGTTGGTCTTCTCCTTCGGGGGCCAACGTCCTGACTTTC. It translates to CASSPLRLGGWSSPSGANVLTF.

The chain uses TRBV6-1 and TRBJ2-2; no reliable D call. The CDR3 extends over 13 amino acids. Germline V gene lookup returns CDR1 MNHNS and CDR2 SASEGT. Trimming removed 7 bases at V and 6 bases at J, with 12 bases between. The CDR3 nucleotides read TGTGCCAGCATGGATCCTGGGGCCGGGGAGCTGTTTTTT. Protein product: CASMDPGAGELFF.

This clonotype was seen repeatedly, ten times or more. Germline and junction disagree at one end, which may indicate a read error. V is TRBV24-1 and J is TRBJ2-2; D might be TRBD1 (6 bases). Looked up from germline, CDR1 is KGHDR and CDR2 is SFDVKD. This CDR3 is 14 amino acids long. This CDR3 is CATRGRSNTGELFF. The CDR3 DNA follows: TGTGCGACCAGGGGACGTTCGAACACCGGGGAGCTGTTTTTT.

The V call is TRBV9, the J call TRBJ1-2; perhaps TRBD1 as D (5 bases). Trimming removed 2 bases from V and 10 bases from J, with 21 bases in between. The CDR3 has 15 amino acids. CDR1 SGDLS and CDR2 YYNGEE come from the germline V gene. The CDR3 DNA reads TGTGCCAGCAGCGTGCCGGACATCACAAGTCCACTCTACACCTTC. It yields the protein CASSVPDITSPLYTF.

This clonotype came up many times. The chain joins TRBV29-1 to TRBJ2-5; D remains unclear. The CDR3 is 11 amino acids. V lost 7 bases to trimming and J lost 1 base, with 7 bases between them. CDR1 is SQVTM and CDR2 is ANQGSEA in the germline V gene. CDR3 bases: TGCAGCGCGGACCCCCAAGAGACCCAGTACTTC. Translated: CSADPQETQYF.

This clonotype showed up many times. One base away lies a much larger clone, so this may be a sequencing read error. The genes are TRBV6-2 or TRBV6-3 and TRBJ2-2; the D is unclear. Germline values: CDR1 MNHEY, CDR2 SVGEGT. With 2 bases removed from V and 3 bases from J, the gap between germline ends came to 4 bases. The CDR3 length is 13 residues. CDR3 residues: CASSYRDTGELFF. The CDR3 DNA sequence: TGTGCCAGCAGTTACAGGGACACCGGGGAGCTGTTTTTT.

This clonotype was detected many times. The chain employs TRBV5-5 and TRBJ2-3; no reliable D call. This CDR3 comprises 14 residues. Germline CDR1 SGHKS, CDR2 YYEKEE (reference sequence). Between the trimmed V and J ends, which lost 1 base and 2 bases, there was a span of 8 bases. The CDR3 region is CASSLWVNTDTQYF. The CDR3 DNA reads TGTGCCAGCAGCTTGTGGGTGAACACAGATACGCAGTATTTT.

The rearrangement joins TRBV7-8 to TRBJ1-4, with TRBD1 as a possible D gene (6 bases). V lost 1 base and J 8 bases, leaving 14 bases between the germline ends. CDR1 and CDR2 from the germline V gene are SGHVS and FQNEAQ. There are 15 residues in the CDR3. This CDR3 is CASSLGGRGREKLFF. The CDR3 DNA sequence: TGTGCCAGCAGCTTAGGGGGGCGAGGTCGAGAAAAACTGTTTTTT. The whole variable domain, remainder taken from reference TRBV7-8 and TRBJ1-4, is GAGVSQSPRYKVAKRGQDVALRCDPISGHVSLFWYQQALGQGPEFLTYFQNEAQLDKSGLPSDRFFAERPEGSVSTLKIQRTQQEDSAVYLCASSLGGRGREKLFFGSGTQLSVL.

V gene TRBV7-2 combines with J gene TRBJ2-1; D is possibly TRBD2 (7 bases). Germline lookup yields CDR1 SGHTA and CDR2 FQGNSA. The CDR3 is 14 amino acids. V was cut by 3 bases and J by 7 bases, with 13 bases left in between. CDR3: CASSFAGAGNEQFF. CDR3 DNA sequence: TGTGCCAGCAGCTTCGCGGGGGCGGGGAATGAGCAGTTCTTC.

V gene TRBV5-1 combines with J gene TRBJ1-2, with 9 bases matching TRBD1. This CDR3 region has 14 residues. Germline CDR1 is SGHRS and CDR2 is YFSETQ. The ends lost 3 bases at V and 5 bases at J; junction bases unmatched: 5. CDR3 residues: CASSSEGTGYGYTF. CDR3 nucleotide sequence: TGCGCCAGCAGCTCGGAGGGGACAGGGTATGGCTACACCTTC.

This clonotype was seen more than once but under ten times. The V and J genes are TRBV5-1 and TRBJ1-3; TRBD1 might be the D (6 bases). The V end was cut by 0 bases, the J end by 7 bases, with 14 bases between. In germline, CDR1 is SGHRS, CDR2 YFSETQ. The CDR3 is 15 amino acids. The CDR3 bases are TGCGCCAGCAGCTTGGAGGGGGGATCGCGGAACACCATATATTTT. Amino acid sequence: CASSLEGGSRNTIYF. The full variable domain, in which reference TRBV5-1 and TRBJ1-3 provide the parts outside the CDR3, is KAGVTQTPRYLIKTRGQQVTLSCSPISGHRSVSWYQQTPGQGLQFLFEYFSETQRNKGNFPGRFSGRQFSNSRSEMNVSTLELGDSALYLCASSLEGGSRNTIYFGEGSWLTVV.

The genes are TRBV7-9 and TRBJ1-6; D might be TRBD1 (5 bases). Germline-derived CDR1 and CDR2 are SEHNR and FQNEAQ (reference sequence). Trimming shortened V by 4 bases and J by 10 bases, and 14 bases separated the two germline ends. The CDR3 loop spans 14 amino acids. CDR3 residues: CASSSREIGSPLHF. DNA for the CDR3: TGTGCCAGCAGCTCCAGGGAGATCGGGTCACCCCTCCACTTT. The complete variable domain, with remaining parts taken from reference TRBV7-9 and TRBJ1-6, reads DTGVSQNPRHKITKRGQNVTFRCDPISEHNRLYWYRQTLGQGPEFLTYFQNEAQLEKSRLLSDRFSAERPKGSFSTLEIQRTEQGDSAMYLCASSSREIGSPLHFGNGTRLTVT.

This clonotype was detected only a few times. The V call is TRBV3-2, the J call TRBJ1-2; the D call TRBD1 from the table was never checked on the DNA. TRBV3-2 corresponds to a pseudogene. CDR3 size: 16 residues. The CDR3 here is CASSQVPGQGPRGYTF. DNA for the CDR3: TGTGCCAGCAGCCAAGTCCCGGGACAGGGCCCACGTGGCTACACCTTC.

This clonotype appeared many times. DNA for the CDR3: TGTGCCACGGGGACCGAGATGGATACGCAGTATTTT. Translated, it gives CATGTEMDTQYF. The chain links TRBV6-6 to TRBJ2-3; tentatively, D is TRBD1 or TRBD2 (5 bases each). The CDR3 has 12 residues. Germline V gene data show CDR1 as MNHNY and CDR2 as SVGAGI (reference sequence). Trimming removed 10 bases from V and 6 bases from J, with 14 bases in between.